The 2 T cell receptor beta chains listed next were all sequenced from one sample in a study of shared clonotypes between healthy human individuals. CD45RO-negative CD8 cells positively selected for CCR7 made up the naive population, which excluded terminally differentiated effector memory CD45RA+ cells. Profiling relied on immunoSEQ multiplex PCR, and the TCRdb table lists in-frame clones only, not all of them. The table includes about 820,000 clones, more than 85% detected once. The sequenced sample consisted of naive CD8+ T cells sorted from blood. These receptors all come from a man aged 25-45 years in good health.

The table lists this clone with a count of one. The rearrangement links TRBV7-9 to TRBJ2-2, with D hard to call. CDR3 length: 13 residues. Germline values: CDR1 SEHNR, CDR2 FQNEAQ (reference sequence). Trimming stripped 7 bases from V and 2 bases from J, with 8 bases between. The CDR3 is CASTDINTGELFF. Here the CDR3 DNA reads TGTGCCAGCACCGATATTAACACCGGGGAGCTGTTTTTT.

Here the CDR3 DNA reads TGTGCCAGCAGTTTATTGGCTCGCACAGATACGCAGTATTTT. Its protein product is CASSLLARTDTQYF. The rearrangement joins TRBV27 to TRBJ2-3; D is unclear. Between the trimmed V and J ends, which lost 1 base and 1 base, there was a span of 6 bases. Germline V lookup: CDR1 MNHEY, CDR2 SMNVEV (reference sequence). This CDR3 is built from 14 residues.